One T cell receptor (beta chain) is described in this entry. V lost 0 bases to trimming and J lost 7 bases, with 15 bases between them. Germline CDR1 SQVTM, CDR2 ANQGSEA. The CDR3 extends over 14 amino acids. RNA amounts of roughly 0.5 to 1 ug underwent reverse transcription with random hexamers. The authors amplified TCR beta CDR3 across 54 Vbeta and 13 Jbeta using immunoSEQ multiplex PCR. TCRdb redid the calling of the immunoSEQ multiplex PCR reads with MiXCR, one entry per CDR3 protein. The sample holds some 450,000 distinct CDR3 sequences, around 83% seen once. The sample comes from a study of CD8 T cells in Susac syndrome.

The sequenced sample consisted of CD8+ T cells from PBMCs. This receptor was identified in a human donor with multiple sclerosis. This chain joins TRBV29-1 and TRBJ1-2, with D unclear. The CDR3 DNA sequence: TGCAGCGTTGAAGAGGCAGGCCCGAACCCTGGCTACACCTTC. It is translated as CSVEEAGPNPGYTF.